This TCR beta chain came from a study of T cell responses to AZD1222 COVID-19 vaccine. The CDR3 is made up of 13 amino acids. Trimming cost V 6 bases and J 6 bases, with 14 bases left between them. General observations from the study: CD4 TCRs associated with vaccination spanned spike, dominating at 160-218 and 743-854. Close to half of all spike-specific TCRs reportedly target regions of the variants that are unmutated.

Worth noting for this clone: Antigen unknown.

Assay: immunoSEQ multiplex PCR; the TCRdb copy retains only in-frame clones and omits some. The sample records 80,000 or so clones, approximately 91% being singletons. This material consisted of peripheral blood, taken on day 0 of AZD1222 vaccination. The chain joins TRBV12-3 or TRBV12-4 to TRBJ1-1; no reliable D call. This TCR was sampled from an adult in good health. The CDR3 sequence is CASSQAGRAEAFF. The CDR3 DNA follows: TGTGCCAGCAGCCAAGCGGGAAGGGCTGAAGCTTTCTTT.